These 28 T cell receptor beta chains share one sample of origin, sequenced in a study of graft-versus-host responses after intestinal transplantation listed by TCRdb under 2021. To prepare the library, the immunoSEQ multiplex PCR assay was applied. What TCRdb holds here is the immuneACCESS table cut down to in-frame rearrangements. Part of the clones is not present; checked against another copy, under half of the missing clones reflect an unresolved V gene, and the others are unexplained. The sample includes roughly 38,000 clones, with more than 90% observed a single time. The biggest ten clones account for 0.76% of the sample. Sequenced material: PBMCs, taken 16 days after intestinal transplant. These receptors all stem from a human patient who received an intestinal transplant, so some T cells may come from the graft donor.

This chain uses TRBV4-1 with TRBJ2-7; TRBD1 matches at 7 bases. V lost 1 base to trimming and J lost 0 bases; unmatched junction nucleotides: 3. The CDR3 totals 15 residues. Germline CDR1 and CDR2: MGHRA and YSYEKL. The CDR3 is CASSQVQGDSYEQYF. The CDR3 DNA sequence: TGCGCCAGCAGCCAAGTCCAGGGGGACTCCTACGAGCAGTACTTC.

J is TRBJ1-1 and V is TRBV30; D remains ambiguous. The V and J ends lost 4 bases and 5 bases respectively, with 14 bases between them. The germline V gene encodes CDR1 GTSNPN and CDR2 SVGIG (reference sequence). The length of the CDR3 is 13 residues. The CDR3 region is CAWTRAQRTEAFF. In DNA, the CDR3 is TGTGCCTGGACCCGAGCCCAAAGGACTGAAGCTTTCTTT.

The chain combines TRBV10-3 with TRBJ2-3, with 10 bases that match TRBD2. With 0 bases clipped from V and 1 base from J, the junction kept 10 bases outside the gene matches. CDR3 length equals 19 residues. Germline loops: CDR1 ENHRY, CDR2 SYGVKD. The CDR3 sequence is CAISESQREGRPGTDTQYF. DNA of the CDR3: TGTGCCATCAGTGAGTCCCAGCGGGAGGGTCGTCCGGGCACAGATACGCAGTATTTT.

The chain uses TRBV20-1 and TRBJ2-5, with 9 bases fitting TRBD1. The CDR3 totals 11 residues. The ends lost 7 bases at V and 6 bases at J; junction bases unmatched: 3. CDR1 is DFQATT and CDR2 is SNEGSKA in the germline V gene (reference sequence). The CDR3 protein is CSGGQGQTQYF. For the CDR3, the DNA is TGCAGTGGGGGACAGGGACAGACCCAGTACTTC.

V usage is TRBV27 and J usage is TRBJ2-7; D might be TRBD2 (6 bases). The CDR3 spans 14 residues. Trimming removed 8 bases at V and 3 bases at J, with 17 bases between. Germline V gene sequence: CDR1 MNHEY, CDR2 SMNVEV (reference sequence). The DNA for the CDR3 is TGTGCCAGCGCCTCCCGGGGGTACCACTACGAGCAGTACTTC. It is translated as CASASRGYHYEQYF.

This chain links TRBV28 with TRBJ2-7; 11 bases fit TRBD1. Germline V lookup: CDR1 MDHEN, CDR2 SYDVKM. Trimming at V came to 5 bases and at J to 1 base, leaving 4 bases not matched to a gene. This CDR3 comprises 15 residues. CDR3 amino acids: CASSQGQGVSYEQYF. DNA of the CDR3: TGTGCCAGCAGTCAGGGACAGGGGGTGTCCTACGAGCAGTACTTC.

This clone was recorded only once. The chain couples TRBV7-9 to TRBJ2-2, with D possibly TRBD2 on 5 matching bases. Germline V gene data show CDR1 as SEHNR and CDR2 as FQNEAQ (reference sequence). CDR3 length: 13 residues. Trimming pared 4 bases from V and 7 bases from J, leaving 10 bases between. The CDR3, as DNA: TGTGCCAGCAGCTCCCACCGGGGCGGGGAGCTGTTTTTT. It encodes CASSSHRGGELFF.

The chain employs TRBV28 and TRBJ2-2, with D possibly being TRBD2 (6 bases). V gave up 7 bases and J gave up 5 bases, with 20 bases separating them. CDR1 MDHEN and CDR2 SYDVKM come from the germline V gene. This CDR3 spans 16 amino acids. CDR3 protein: CASIRARPRGTGELFF. The DNA for the CDR3 is TGTGCCAGCATTAGGGCCCGCCCTCGGGGGACCGGGGAGCTGTTTTTT.

The chain employs TRBV5-1 and TRBJ2-7; D possibly corresponds to TRBD2 (7 bases). The CDR3 has 16 residues. The germline V gene has CDR1 SGHRS and CDR2 YFSETQ. V was pared by 0 bases and J by 9 bases, with 22 bases between. CDR3 protein: CASSLAPGGEGVVQYF. DNA of the CDR3: TGCGCCAGCAGCTTGGCCCCGGGGGGCGAGGGGGTAGTGCAGTACTTC.

V is TRBV14 and J is TRBJ2-1; D is perhaps TRBD2 (5 bases). This CDR3 has 15 residues. CDR1 and CDR2 (germline): SGHDN, FVKESK. The V gene lost 1 base and the J gene lost 3 bases, with 10 bases spanning the gap. The CDR3 DNA reads as TGTGCCAGCAGCCAAGGGACGGGAATCTACAATGAGCAGTTCTTC. This translates into CASSQGTGIYNEQFF.

The rearrangement uses TRBV11-3 and TRBJ2-6, with D uncertain. Trimming removed 3 bases at V and 4 bases at J, with 4 bases between. Germline-derived CDR1 and CDR2 are SGHNT and YENEEA. This CDR3 has 13 residues. The CDR3 is CASSFRGANVLTF. CDR3 bases: TGTGCCAGCAGCTTCAGAGGGGCCAACGTCCTGACTTTC.

This chain connects TRBV27 to TRBJ2-5; D possibly corresponds to TRBD1 (6 bases). In germline, CDR1 is MNHEY, CDR2 SMNVEV (reference sequence). The CDR3 length is 14 residues. Deletions cut 0 bases from V and 5 bases from J, with 10 bases between. The CDR3 coding sequence is TGTGCCAGCAGTTTATCGGGGGCGGTCGAGACCCAGTACTTC. Translating gives CASSLSGAVETQYF.

In this sample, this clone turned up once. V is TRBV5-6 and J is TRBJ1-5; 9 bases agree with TRBD1. CDR3 length equals 19 residues. J was trimmed by 8 bases and V by 1 base; bases with no gene match: 19. Germline V gives CDR1 SGHDT, CDR2 YYEEEE. The CDR3: CASSLLGLRAQGAMEPQHF. The CDR3 nucleotides are TGTGCCAGCAGCTTGTTAGGCCTTCGGGCACAGGGGGCGATGGAGCCCCAGCATTTT. Variable domain in full (rest from reference TRBV5-6 and TRBJ1-5): DAGVTQSPTHLIKTRGQQVTLRCSPKSGHDTVSWYQQALGQGPQFIFQYYEEEERQRGNFPDRFSGHQFPNYSSELNVNALLLGDSALYLCASSLLGLRAQGAMEPQHFGDGTRLSIL.

V gene TRBV4-2 combines with J gene TRBJ2-5, with TRBD2 identical over 7 bases. V trimming: 0 bases; J trimming: 1 base; junction bases outside the gene matches: 14. CDR3 length: 19 amino acids. Germline-derived CDR1 and CDR2 are LGHNA and YNFKEQ. In DNA, the CDR3 is TGTGCCAGCAGCCAAGATCCCTCCCTAGCGGCACAGTCCCAAGAGACCCAGTACTTC. This gives the protein CASSQDPSLAAQSQETQYF.

The rearrangement joins TRBV7-7 to TRBJ2-2; no definite D call. CDR3 size: 16 residues. Trimming cost V 3 bases and J 1 base, with 12 bases left between them. The germline V gene has CDR1 SSHAT and CDR2 FNYEAQ (reference sequence). DNA of the CDR3: TGTGCCAGCAGCTTGGGCGTAATAGGGAACACCGGGGAGCTGTTTTTT. Its translation: CASSLGVIGNTGELFF.

This clone was seen once. The V gene is TRBV19, the J gene TRBJ2-3, with D possibly matching TRBD1 (6 bases). V dropped 6 bases and J dropped 0 bases, with 13 bases sitting between them. Germline V gene lookup returns CDR1 LNHDA and CDR2 SQIVND (reference sequence). This CDR3 is built from 15 residues. The CDR3 bases are TGTGCCAGTAGGATCGACAGGCTTAGCACAGATACGCAGTATTTT. Translated, it gives CASRIDRLSTDTQYF.

The V and J genes are TRBV19 and TRBJ1-4; a weak D match, TRBD1 (6 bases). This CDR3 is 14 amino acids long. Germline-derived CDR1 and CDR2 are LNHDA and SQIVND (reference sequence). The germline V and J ends were trimmed by 3 bases and 7 bases, with 12 bases remaining between them. For the CDR3, the DNA is TGTGCCAGTAGTATTCGCACAGGGTTTGAAAAACTGTTTTTT. Protein sequence: CASSIRTGFEKLFF.

This chain connects TRBV7-2 to TRBJ2-5; TRBD1 might be the D (6 bases). Between the trimmed V and J ends, which lost 5 bases and 7 bases, there was a span of 17 bases. This CDR3 region has 14 residues. The V gene's germline CDR1 is SGHTA and CDR2 FQGNSA. DNA for the CDR3: TGTGCCAGCAGCCCAGGGGCAGGGCCAGGGACCCAGTACTTC. Its translation: CASSPGAGPGTQYF.

The CDR3 spells CASSVVGVSPLHF. Here the CDR3 DNA reads TGTGCCAGCAGCGTAGTAGGGGTTTCACCCCTCCACTTT. J is TRBJ1-6 and V is TRBV9, with TRBD1 as a possible D gene (5 bases). V was trimmed by 0 bases and J by 9 bases, leaving 7 bases between them. Germline-derived CDR1 and CDR2 are SGDLS and YYNGEE. This CDR3 is built from 13 residues.

The rearrangement joins TRBV9 to TRBJ2-3, with 7 bases lining up with TRBD2. This CDR3 has 18 residues. Looked up from germline, CDR1 is SGDLS and CDR2 is YYNGEE. Trimming at V came to 0 bases and at J to 3 bases, leaving 13 bases not matched to a gene. CDR3 coding DNA: TGTGCCAGCAGCGTAGATCCGCGGCGGGAGCGGTTTACAGATACGCAGTATTTT. Protein: CASSVDPRRERFTDTQYF.

This clone has only one observation. Different DNA sequences within this sample yield the same CDR3. The chain uses TRBV6-1 and TRBJ1-1; D perhaps matches TRBD1 (6 bases). This CDR3 comprises 13 residues. Germline CDR1 is MNHNS and CDR2 is SASEGT. Deletions cut 5 bases from V and 3 bases from J, with 10 bases between. CDR3 region: CASSPDRYTEAFF. DNA for the CDR3: TGTGCCAGCAGTCCCGACAGGTACACTGAAGCTTTCTTT.

This chain joins TRBV7-9 and TRBJ2-5; weak D call: TRBD1 (5 bases). The tail of the sequence fits TRBJ2-7 better, so the J call may be wrong. The CDR3 contains 12 residues. CDR1 and CDR2 from the germline V gene are SEHNR and FQNEAQ (reference sequence). The CDR3 sequence: CASSPTGYEQYF. The CDR3 DNA reads as TGTGCCAGCAGCCCTACAGGCTACGAGCAGTACTTC.

The chain carries TRBV25-1 and TRBJ2-5; TRBD1 agrees at 10 bases. The DNA end is a closer match to TRBJ2-7, so the J assignment may be wrong. The CDR3 is 14 amino acids. The germline V gene encodes CDR1 MGHDK and CDR2 SYGVNS. The CDR3, as DNA: TGTGCCAGCACGGACAGGGGGGAGACCTACGAGCAGTACTTC. Translation gives CASTDRGETYEQYF.

This clone was counted once. This chain joins TRBV6-5 and TRBJ2-4; 10 bases fit TRBD1. Germline-derived CDR1 and CDR2 are MNHEY and SVGAGI. The CDR3 length is 11 residues. V dropped 6 bases and J dropped 13; count of bases not matched to a gene: 3. The CDR3 nucleotides read TGTGCCAGCAGGACAGGGGGCTGGCAGTACTTC. It codes for CASRTGGWQYF.

The CDR3 sequence is CASERETQDTQYF. CDR3 nucleotide sequence: TGTGCCAGCGAAAGGGAGACGCAGGATACGCAGTATTTT. The V call is TRBV21-1, the J call TRBJ2-3; the D segment call TRBD2 is taken from the table without a DNA check. TRBV21-1 is a listed pseudogene. The CDR3 has 13 residues.

The table lists this clone with a few counts. The chain links TRBV7-9 to TRBJ2-7; D is possibly TRBD1 (5 bases). This CDR3 is built from 13 residues. CDR1 and CDR2 from the germline V gene are SEHNR and FQNEAQ (reference sequence). V was clipped by 8 bases and J by 2 bases, with 13 bases between them. The CDR3 region is CASGAETTYEQYF. Written as DNA, the CDR3 is TGTGCCAGCGGGGCAGAGACCACCTACGAGCAGTACTTC.

The V call is TRBV11-2, the J call TRBJ2-1; 9 positions agree with TRBD2. The CDR3 runs to 17 residues. After removal of 7 bases from V and 5 bases from J, the junction contained 15 bases not matched to a gene. The germline V gene has CDR1 SGHAT and CDR2 FQNNGV. This CDR3 is CASTMNSGRAWDNEQFF. The CDR3 coding sequence is TGTGCCAGCACCATGAATAGCGGGAGAGCCTGGGACAATGAGCAGTTCTTC.

CDR3 nucleotides: TGTGCCAGCAGTTACGGCGGGCCCTACGAGCAGTACTTC. This encodes CASSYGGPYEQYF. J is TRBJ2-7 and V is TRBV6-5, with a weak D call TRBD2 (5 bases). The CDR3 runs to 13 residues. Germline V gene lookup returns CDR1 MNHEY and CDR2 SVGAGI. Deletions cut 2 bases from V and 2 bases from J, with 7 bases between.